Presented here are 17 T cell receptor beta chains from one specimen sequenced in a study of T cells after yellow fever vaccination. TCRdb re-derived calls from the 5' RACE reads in MiXCR, one entry per CDR3 protein. The sample comprises 450,000 to 650,000 distinct CDR3 sequences, approximately 12% of which are singletons, and around 15% rests with the top ten. The sample was PBMCs, taken on the day of the yellow fever booster vaccination. The origin of the receptors is a man younger than 45 who received the YFV17D yellow fever vaccine.

The chain links TRBV10-1 to TRBJ2-3; D is uncertain. The CDR3 extends over 14 amino acids. Germline loops: CDR1 WNHNN, CDR2 SYGVQD (reference sequence). V was trimmed by 0 bases and J by 5 bases, leaving 9 bases between them. Here the CDR3 reads CASSESAAQDTQYF. In nucleotides, the CDR3 is TGCGCCAGCAGTGAGTCCGCAGCACAAGATACGCAGTATTTT.

In its sample, this clonotype was seen a few times. This chain uses TRBV7-3 with TRBJ2-3; TRBD2 matches at 9 bases. CDR1 and CDR2 from the germline V gene are SGHTA and FQGTGA. Trimming removed 2 bases from V and 6 bases from J; junction bases left unmatched: 12. CDR3 length: 17 residues. Here the CDR3 reads CASSLYVRSGRTDTQYF. CDR3 nucleotides: TGTGCCAGCAGCTTATACGTCCGTAGCGGGAGAACCGATACGCAGTATTTT.

The chain links TRBV3-1 to TRBJ2-7; 14 bases are a match to TRBD2. This CDR3 spans 18 amino acids. Germline loops: CDR1 LGHDT, CDR2 YNNKEL (reference sequence). V lost 3 bases to trimming and J lost 1 base; unmatched junction nucleotides: 8. This chain's CDR3 is CASSHTGTSGRRSYEQYF. The CDR3 bases are TGTGCCAGCAGCCATACCGGGACTAGCGGGAGACGGTCCTACGAGCAGTACTTC.

V and J are TRBV2 and TRBJ2-6; D gene uncertain. V was pared by 2 bases and J by 0 bases, with 14 bases between. This CDR3 has 18 residues. The V gene's germline CDR1 is SNHLY and CDR2 FYNNEI. The chain's CDR3 is CASSEMFRISSGANVLTF. CDR3 nucleotides: TGTGCCAGCAGTGAAATGTTCAGGATCAGCTCTGGGGCCAACGTCCTGACTTTC.

The genes are TRBV10-3 and TRBJ1-1; D remains ambiguous. Germline values: CDR1 ENHRY, CDR2 SYGVKD. This CDR3 is 12 amino acids long. With 10 bases removed from V and 1 base from J, the gap between germline ends came to 10 bases. CDR3 sequence (DNA): TGTGCCACGAGGGCAGCGAACACTGAAGCTTTCTTT. This codes for CATRAANTEAFF.

This clonotype was observed a handful of times. The chain employs TRBV19 and TRBJ1-6; no clear D gene. V was clipped by 5 bases and J by 4 bases, with 12 bases between them. In germline, CDR1 is LNHDA, CDR2 SQIVND (reference sequence). CDR3 length: 15 amino acids. The CDR3 spells CASSPGAGYNSPLHF. The CDR3 DNA reads TGTGCCAGTAGTCCCGGTGCGGGGTATAATTCACCCCTCCACTTT.

This clonotype was counted only a few times. The genes are TRBV7-8 and TRBJ1-2; 9 nucleotides agree with TRBD1. CDR3 length equals 14 residues. The J segment lost 10 bases and the V segment lost 8 bases, leaving 14 bases of the junction unmatched. CDR1 is SGHVS, CDR2 FQNEAQ, per germline. The chain's CDR3 is CASGQQGARSAYTF. For the CDR3, the DNA is TGTGCCAGCGGCCAACAGGGGGCGCGGAGCGCCTACACCTTC.

This clonotype was detected only a few times. The chain recombines TRBV10-1 with TRBJ2-3, with unresolved D. Deletions cut 0 bases from V and 6 bases from J, with 10 bases between. Germline CDR1 and CDR2: WNHNN and SYGVQD (reference sequence). There are 14 residues in the CDR3. In DNA, the CDR3 is TGCGCCAGCAGTGAGTCTCCGACTCAGGATACGCAGTATTTT. Its translation is CASSESPTQDTQYF.

This chain connects TRBV5-5 to TRBJ2-5; a weak D match, TRBD1 (6 bases). This CDR3 has 16 amino acids. V was pared by 4 bases and J by 1 base, with 17 bases between. Germline assignment: CDR1 SGHKS and CDR2 YYEKEE (reference sequence). CDR3 in DNA: TGTGCCAGCAGCCCGTCAGGGGTACCGCCCCAAGAGACCCAGTACTTC. It codes for CASSPSGVPPQETQYF.

The chain joins TRBV12-3 or TRBV12-4 to TRBJ2-1; D ambiguous. V was cut by 6 bases and J by 6 bases, with 3 bases left in between. This CDR3 comprises 10 residues. CDR3: CASRSNEQFF. The CDR3 coding sequence is TGTGCCAGCAGATCCAATGAGCAGTTCTTC.

This chain's CDR3 is CASSLGRTDGMKGYTF. CDR3 DNA sequence: TGTGCCAGCAGCTTAGGTCGGACAGATGGGATGAAGGGCTACACCTTC. The chain couples TRBV7-8 to TRBJ1-2; maybe TRBD1 (6 bases). Trimming pared 1 base from V and 8 bases from J, leaving 20 bases between. The CDR3 runs to 16 residues. The germline CDR1 and CDR2 sequences are SGHVS and FQNEAQ.

The chain combines TRBV5-1 with TRBJ2-3, with 10 bases matching TRBD2. V trimming: 1 base; J trimming: 5 bases; junction bases outside the gene matches: 1. Germline lookup yields CDR1 SGHRS and CDR2 YFSETQ. The CDR3 is made up of 14 amino acids. The CDR3 reads CASSLRTSGDTQYF. The DNA for the CDR3 is TGCGCCAGCAGCTTGAGGACTAGCGGAGATACGCAGTATTTT.

A few counts support this clonotype. V is TRBV3-1 and J is TRBJ2-1; 8 positions agree with TRBD1. V trimming: 1 base; J trimming: 8 bases; junction bases outside the gene matches: 1. The CDR3 spans 13 residues. Germline lookup yields CDR1 LGHDT and CDR2 YNNKEL (reference sequence). CDR3 loop: CASSQVRGHEQFF. DNA of the CDR3: TGTGCCAGCAGCCAAGTCAGGGGGCATGAGCAGTTCTTC.

This clonotype showed up just a few times. The chain combines TRBV12-3 or TRBV12-4 with TRBJ1-2; D possibly corresponds to TRBD1 (6 bases). CDR3 length: 13 amino acids. The germline V and J ends were trimmed by 6 bases and 3 bases, with 11 bases remaining between them. CDR3 DNA: TGTGCCAGCAGCCGAACAGGGTACTATGGCTACACCTTC. Translated, it gives CASSRTGYYGYTF.

As DNA, the CDR3 is TGCAGTGCCCTCTTGTCGGGGGCCCGGAACACTGAAGCTTTCTTT. Translating gives CSALLSGARNTEAFF. The gene calls are TRBV20-1 and TRBJ1-1; tentatively, D is TRBD1 (6 bases). Per the germline V gene, CDR1 is DFQATT and CDR2 is SNEGSKA (reference sequence). The CDR3 spans 15 residues. V lost 6 bases to trimming and J lost 1 base, with 18 bases between them.

The chain combines TRBV20-1 with TRBJ2-3, with 7 nucleotides matching TRBD2. The CDR3 spans 14 residues. Germline loops: CDR1 DFQATT, CDR2 SNEGSKA (reference sequence). V gave up 2 bases and J gave up 2 bases; unmatched junction bases: 4. The CDR3 region has the DNA TGCAGTGCTAGATCGGGGGGACTCACAGATACGCAGTATTTT. The encoded protein is CSARSGGLTDTQYF.

Only a few counts were recorded for this clonotype. The chain is built from TRBV20-1 and TRBJ2-1; no definite D call. This CDR3 region has 12 residues. Trimming took 0 bases from V and 8 from J, leaving 8 bases between them. From germline, CDR1 is DFQATT and CDR2 SNEGSKA (reference sequence). This CDR3 reads CSARDTPHEQFF. The CDR3 coding sequence is TGCAGTGCTAGAGATACCCCCCATGAGCAGTTCTTC.